The rows below give T cell receptor beta chains drawn from one sample of a study of blood T cell repertoires in COVID-19. Produced via immunoSEQ multiplex PCR; TCRdb's table is partial and in-frame only. The top ten clones hold just over 7% of a sample with about 400,000 clones, approximately 86% of them seen once. Specimen: peripheral blood. These receptors all come from a woman in her fifties or sixties with COVID-19, enrolled during active disease. The CDR3 runs from the conserved cysteine through the conserved F or W. D genes are given only for firm matches. The size entry is marked missing in some rows and otherwise reads once, few, many or a size class.

d_call	clone_size	v_call	j_call	cdr3_nt	cdr3_aa
TRBD1	.	TRBV27	TRBJ2-4	TGTGCCAGCAGTACCACGGACAGGGGGCTCTACATTCAGTACTTC	CASSTTDRGLYIQYF
.	.	TRBV12-3/TRBV12-4	TRBJ1-1	TGTGCCAGCGCCGGTCTTCGAGACACTGAAGCTTTCTTT	CASAGLRDTEAFF
TRBD1	.	TRBV5-4	TRBJ1-1	TGTGCCAGCAGCTGGGACAGGGGATATGGGGAAGCTTTCTTT	CASSWDRGYGEAFF
.	.	TRBV6-5	TRBJ2-6	TGTGCCAGCAGCACAGGCTCTGGGGCCAACGTCCTGACTTTC	CASSTGSGANVLTF
.	once	TRBV3-1/TRBV3-2	TRBJ1-4	TGTGCCAGCAGCTCGACAGACTTTAATGAAAAACTGTTTTTT	CASSSTDFNEKLFF
TRBD1	.	TRBV18	TRBJ1-1	TGTGCCAGCTCGCAAGGGACAGGGGACTCAAACACTGAAGCTTTCTTT	CASSQGTGDSNTEAFF
.	.	TRBV3-1/TRBV3-2	TRBJ1-2	TGTGCCAGCAGCCAAGGGGCATTCCAAGGTGACTATGGCTACACCTTC	CASSQGAFQGDYGYTF
.	.	TRBV2	TRBJ1-1	TGTGCCAGCACCCCCTGGGCTCCCAACACTGAAGCTTTCTTT	CASTPWAPNTEAFF
.	once	TRBV5-6	TRBJ2-3	TGTGCCAGCAGCCAGATCTCGGGAGATACGCAGTATTTT	CASSQISGDTQYF
TRBD2	.	TRBV7-3	TRBJ2-1	TGTGCCAGCAGCTTAACGCCTAGCGGGGGCCCGCTGGGGGAGCAGTTCTTC	CASSLTPSGGPLGEQFF
.	.	TRBV9	TRBJ2-5	TGTGCCAGCAGCAAAAGACAGGGGAGGGAGGAGACCCAGTACTTC	CASSKRQGREETQYF
.	.	TRBV18	TRBJ1-3	TGTGCCAGCTCACCAACAGATTCTGGAAACACCATATATTTT	CASSPTDSGNTIYF
.	.	TRBV12-3/TRBV12-4	TRBJ2-5	TGTGCCAGCGGCCTACAGGAACAAGAGACCCAGTACTTC	CASGLQEQETQYF
TRBD1	.	TRBV19	TRBJ2-2	TGTGCCAGTAGTGTCGACAGGGCCGGCACCGGGGAGCTGTTTTTT	CASSVDRAGTGELFF
TRBD1	.	TRBV19	TRBJ1-2	TGTGCCAGTAGTATTACCGGGACAGCGAACTATGGCTACACCTTC	CASSITGTANYGYTF
TRBD2	.	TRBV10-3	TRBJ2-7	TGTGCCATCAGCCTAGCGGGGGGGCCTAACGAGCAGTACTTC	CAISLAGGPNEQYF
.	.	TRBV28	TRBJ1-1	TGTGCCAGCATTGGGGCCGGACAGCCCAACACTGAAGCTTTCTTT	CASIGAGQPNTEAFF
.	.	TRBV5-1	TRBJ2-7	TGCGCCAGCAGCTTTGGGACTGGTCGAGAGCAGTACTTC	CASSFGTGREQYF
TRBD1	.	TRBV12-3/TRBV12-4	TRBJ1-1	TGTGCCAGCAGTGTCACAGGGGGCACTGAAGCTTTCTTT	CASSVTGGTEAFF
TRBD1	.	TRBV4-1	TRBJ2-7	TGCGCCAGCAGCCTGGGACAGGGGTTTATTGACGAGCAGTACTTC	CASSLGQGFIDEQYF
.	.	TRBV11-2	TRBJ1-4	TGTGCCAGCAGCTCGGGACTTCTTAATGAAAAACTGTTTTTT	CASSSGLLNEKLFF
TRBD1	.	TRBV18	TRBJ2-2	TGTGCCAGCTCACGACGACAGGGGCCCACCGGGGAGCTGTTTTTT	CASSRRQGPTGELFF
TRBD1	.	TRBV4-3	TRBJ2-7	TGCGCCAGCAGCCAAGACCACACGGGACAGGCCTCCTACGAGCAGTACTTC	CASSQDHTGQASYEQYF
TRBD1	.	TRBV3-1/TRBV3-2	TRBJ2-7	TGTGCCAGCAGCTTAGGACAGGGGACCTTGCGGGACTACGAGCAGTACTTC	CASSLGQGTLRDYEQYF
TRBD2	.	TRBV27	TRBJ2-7	TGTGCCAGCAGTTCCGCGGGGGGGCGGATTGGAGAGCAGTACTTC	CASSSAGGRIGEQYF
.	.	TRBV27	TRBJ1-2	TGTGCCAGCAGTCTAAGACAGCGCTTCGCCTTC	CASSLRQRFAF
.	.	TRBV5-4	TRBJ2-2	TGTGCCAGCAGCTTGGCCGGAGCCACCGGGGAGCTGTTTTTT	CASSLAGATGELFF
TRBD1	.	TRBV27	TRBJ1-2	TGTGCCAGCAGTTTATCGAGACAGGGGGCAGGGAGTGGCTACACCTTC	CASSLSRQGAGSGYTF
TRBD1	.	TRBV5-1	TRBJ2-7	TGCGCCAGCAGCCCGGGGCCCGGGACAGGGTTCGAGCAGTACTTC	CASSPGPGTGFEQYF
TRBD1	.	TRBV18	TRBJ1-3	TGTGCCAGCTCACCGAGAAGGGGGCAGGTGGGAAACACCATATATTTT	CASSPRRGQVGNTIYF
TRBD1	.	TRBV5-1	TRBJ1-6	TGCGCCAGCAGCGACGACGCTGGACAGGGGAATTCACCCCTCCACTTT	CASSDDAGQGNSPLHF
.	.	TRBV25-1	TRBJ1-2	TGTGCCAGCAGTAAAACAGGAAGAAACTATGGCTACACCTTC	CASSKTGRNYGYTF
.	.	TRBV11-1	TRBJ2-6	TGTGCCAGCAGCTTCGGTGTCTCTGGGGCCAACGTCCTGACTTTC	CASSFGVSGANVLTF
.	.	TRBV3-1/TRBV3-2	TRBJ1-3	TGTGCCAGCAGCCAAGATTTAGTTTCTGGAAACACCATATATTTT	CASSQDLVSGNTIYF
TRBD1	.	TRBV5-1	TRBJ2-5	TGCGCCAGCTCAGGGGGCATACAAGAGACCCAGTACTTC	CASSGGIQETQYF
TRBD1	.	TRBV20-1	TRBJ2-7	TGCAGTGCTAGTGAACCCGGGACAGGGGGCTACGAGCAGTACTTC	CSASEPGTGGYEQYF
TRBD1	.	TRBV6-1	TRBJ2-7	TGTGCCAGCAGTGAATTCGTTGTAGTGGACAGGGGGCAGTACTTC	CASSEFVVVDRGQYF
.	.	TRBV5-5	TRBJ2-1	TGTGCCAGCAGCTTGGTCGGTGAGCAGTTCTTC	CASSLVGEQFF
.	.	TRBV27	TRBJ1-2	TGTGCCAGCAGTTCGTCCGGTATCGGCTACACCTTC	CASSSSGIGYTF
TRBD2	.	TRBV3-1/TRBV3-2	TRBJ2-3	TGTGCCAGCAGCCAAGATCTCTCTAGCGGGGTAAGCACAGATACGCAGTATTTT	CASSQDLSSGVSTDTQYF
.	.	TRBV21-1	TRBJ1-5	TGTGCCAGCAGCATCTTCCAAGAGGTCTATCAGCCCCAGCATTTT	CASSIFQEVYQPQHF
.	.	TRBV28	TRBJ1-4	TGTGCCAGCAGGCCAACAGGGTCCACTAATGAAAAACTGTTTTTT	CASRPTGSTNEKLFF
.	.	TRBV5-1	TRBJ2-3	TGCGCCAGCAGCTTGGGTCGGTTGAAGGAGGCAGATACGCAGTATTTT	CASSLGRLKEADTQYF
TRBD1	.	TRBV7-2	TRBJ1-5	TGTGCCAGCAGCTATGGAGGGGGAACAGGGGCTCATCAGCCCCAGCATTTT	CASSYGGGTGAHQPQHF
.	once	TRBV29-1	TRBJ2-3	TGCAGCGTTGAACCCCCTGGCCTTGGGGGAGGCACGCAGTATTTT	CSVEPPGLGGGTQYF
TRBD1	.	TRBV6-5	TRBJ1-3	TGTGCCAGCAGTTGGGGGACAGGCTTCTCTGGAAACACCATATATTTT	CASSWGTGFSGNTIYF
TRBD1	.	TRBV29-1	TRBJ1-1	TGCAGCGCCCCGATTTCGGGACAGGCGAACACTGAAGCTTTCTTT	CSAPISGQANTEAFF
.	.	TRBV29-1	TRBJ2-1	TGCAGCGTTGAAGGCCCAGGGCGAGGGGGAGGGAATGAGCAGTTCTTC	CSVEGPGRGGGNEQFF